This T cell receptor beta chain derives from a study of cytomegalovirus exposure and HLA in healthy donors. Study context: The Caucasian-associated ancestry cluster held roughly 84% of roughly 370 genotyped donors.

The study ran its PCR with 60 Vbeta and 13 Jbeta primers. Sequencing was performed with immunoSEQ multiplex PCR; in TCRdb, only in-frame clones are kept and a portion is missing. The sample includes over 85,000 clones, 75% to 80% of them seen just once. In germline, CDR1 is MGHRA, CDR2 YSYEKL. Trimming cost V 1 base and J 6 bases, with 12 bases left between them. The CDR3 extends over 14 amino acids. The V gene is TRBV4-1, the J gene TRBJ1-2; D might be TRBD1 (5 bases). The clonotype was recovered from a woman between 35 and 50 years old in good health and CMV-seronegative. Sequenced material: PBMCs. The CDR3 here is CASSQGGGGNGYTF. The CDR3 DNA reads as TGCGCCAGCAGCCAAGGCGGGGGGGGGAATGGCTACACCTTC.